These 23 T cell receptor beta chains were sequenced from one sample in a study of cytomegalovirus exposure and HLA in healthy donors. The PCR contained 60 Vbeta and 13 Jbeta primers. The data were produced by immunoSEQ multiplex PCR, yet TCRdb's version contains in-frame clones alone and is incomplete. The sample consists of around 130,000 clones, around 83% of them appearing once. The sample taken for sequencing was PBMCs. These receptors all come from a girl aged 2 to 10 in good health and CMV-seronegative.

The rearrangement uses TRBV6-1 and TRBJ2-5, with unresolved D. Germline V gives CDR1 MNHNS, CDR2 SASEGT. This CDR3 has 12 residues. The V gene lost 2 bases and the J gene lost 5 bases, with 6 bases spanning the gap. CDR3: CASSESRETQYF. The CDR3 region has the DNA TGTGCCAGCAGTGAATCTCGGGAGACCCAGTACTTC.

This clone was recorded a few times. The genes are TRBV19 and TRBJ2-3; the D is unclear. The germline V gene has CDR1 LNHDA and CDR2 SQIVND (reference sequence). Trimming left V 3 bases short and J 1 base short, with 5 bases between. This CDR3 contains 13 residues. The CDR3 region has the DNA TGTGCCAGTAGTATGGCCCGCACAGATACGCAGTATTTT. Residues: CASSMARTDTQYF.

This clone was seen a handful of times. The chain links TRBV5-1 to TRBJ2-5; 11 bases agree with TRBD1. Germline trimming cut 4 bases from V and 5 bases from J; bases unmatched to any gene: 13. The length of the CDR3 is 17 residues. From germline, CDR1 is SGHRS and CDR2 YFSETQ. CDR3 coding DNA: TGCGCCAGCAGCCCTGCCGGGACAGGGGGTTATCGGGAGACCCAGTACTTC. It translates to CASSPAGTGGYRETQYF.

V and J are TRBV4-2 and TRBJ1-5; D is unresolved. CDR3 size: 16 residues. Germline V gene lookup returns CDR1 LGHNA and CDR2 YNFKEQ. The V end lost 1 base, the J end lost 1 base, and 11 bases lay between the germline ends. Written as DNA, the CDR3 is TGTGCCAGCAGCCAAGGAGCCGGGATAAGCAATCAGCCCCAGCATTTT. Encoded protein: CASSQGAGISNQPQHF.

V usage is TRBV27 and J usage is TRBJ2-7, with D possibly being TRBD2 (6 bases). Deletions cut 5 bases from V and 4 bases from J, with 15 bases between. The CDR3 extends over 14 amino acids. CDR1 is MNHEY, CDR2 SMNVEV, per germline (reference sequence). The CDR3: CASSGFGGRYEQYF. CDR3 DNA: TGTGCCAGCAGTGGTTTTGGAGGGCGGTACGAGCAGTACTTC.

This chain uses TRBV20-1 with TRBJ2-7; D call uncertain. Looked up from germline, CDR1 is DFQATT and CDR2 is SNEGSKA (reference sequence). Trimming pared 3 bases from V and 9 bases from J, leaving 12 bases between. This CDR3 has 11 amino acids. CDR3 amino acids: CSASHLAVQYF. Written as DNA, the CDR3 is TGCAGTGCTAGTCACTTGGCGGTGCAGTACTTC.

The chain joins TRBV6-5 to TRBJ2-3; 11 nucleotides agree with TRBD2. Germline loops: CDR1 MNHEY, CDR2 SVGAGI. The length of the CDR3 is 15 residues. V was clipped by 2 bases and J by 5 bases; unmatched bases: 3. CDR3 region: CASSYRLAGKDTQYF. The CDR3 bases are TGTGCCAGCAGTTACCGACTAGCGGGAAAAGATACGCAGTATTTT.

The chain joins TRBV11-3 to TRBJ2-2; D perhaps matches TRBD1 (6 bases). The length of the CDR3 is 15 residues. The germline V gene has CDR1 SGHNT and CDR2 YENEEA. Trimming left V 4 bases short and J 2 bases short, with 11 bases between. In DNA, the CDR3 is TGTGCCAGCAGCTCCCGGACAGAAAACACCGGGGAGCTGTTTTTT. Protein sequence: CASSSRTENTGELFF. The full variable domain, its missing parts supplied by reference TRBV11-3 and TRBJ2-2, is EAGVVQSPRYKIIEKKQPVAFWCNPISGHNTLYWYLQNLGQGPELLIRYENEEAVDDSQLPKDRFSAERLKGVDSTLKIQPAELGDSAVYLCASSSRTENTGELFFGEGSRLTVL.

The sample holds one count of this clone. The chain carries TRBV30 and TRBJ1-1, with D possibly matching TRBD1 (5 bases). V lost 0 bases and J 11 bases, leaving 13 bases between the germline ends. The germline V gene has CDR1 GTSNPN and CDR2 SVGIG (reference sequence). This CDR3 is 12 amino acids long. The CDR3 DNA sequence: TGTGCCTGGAGTGTACCCCTGACAGAGGCTTTCTTT. This sequence encodes CAWSVPLTEAFF.

The chain recombines TRBV5-4 with TRBJ2-3; TRBD2 aligns across 7 bases. This CDR3 has 16 amino acids. Losses at the gene ends were 4 bases for V and 0 bases for J; bases not matched to a gene: 8. Looked up from germline, CDR1 is SGHNT and CDR2 is YYREEE (reference sequence). CDR3 residues: CASSPTGGRSTDTQYF. As DNA, the CDR3 is TGTGCCAGCAGCCCCACTGGCGGGAGAAGCACAGATACGCAGTATTTT.

This sequence joins TRBV27 and TRBJ2-3; 10 bases match TRBD2. The length of the CDR3 is 15 residues. Germline V gene sequence: CDR1 MNHEY, CDR2 SMNVEV (reference sequence). With V trimmed by 6 bases and J by 5 bases, 8 bases remained unmatched. CDR3 DNA: TGTGCCAGCAGCCCCCTTCTAGCGGGAGTAGATACGCAGTATTTT. Its translation is CASSPLLAGVDTQYF.

This clone was counted between two and nine times. The chain is built from TRBV7-9 and TRBJ2-3, with D unclear. CDR3 length equals 15 residues. Germline V gives CDR1 SEHNR, CDR2 FQNEAQ (reference sequence). V lost 11 bases, J lost 0 bases, and 18 bases lay in between. CDR3 in DNA: TGTGCCTCCAGCTTAGGTACAGTTAGCACAGATACGCAGTATTTT. Amino acid sequence: CASSLGTVSTDTQYF.

The chain links TRBV30 to TRBJ2-1; 8 bases map to TRBD2. This CDR3 comprises 11 residues. Trimming at V came to 6 bases and at J to 10 bases, leaving 5 bases not matched to a gene. CDR1 is GTSNPN and CDR2 is SVGIG in the germline V gene (reference sequence). The CDR3, as DNA: TGTGCCTGCAGCGGGAGTAGGGAGCAGTTCTTC. Protein sequence: CACSGSREQFF.

The rearrangement uses TRBV11-3 and TRBJ2-3; 8 bases agree with TRBD2. Germline V gene sequence: CDR1 SGHNT, CDR2 YENEEA. Trimming cost V 7 bases and J 0 bases; bases outside gene matches: 9. The CDR3 is 16 residues long. CDR3 nucleotides: TGTGCCAGCACCGAGACTAGCGTCCCCAGCACAGATACGCAGTATTTT. This gives the protein CASTETSVPSTDTQYF.

Only one count was recorded for this clone. The chain carries TRBV10-1 and TRBJ1-1; no clear D gene. This CDR3 spans 14 amino acids. Germline V gives CDR1 WNHNN, CDR2 SYGVQD (reference sequence). V was pared by 7 bases and J by 1 base, with 13 bases between. As DNA, the CDR3 is TGCGCCAGCATCGCCCGGGGAAAGAACACTGAAGCTTTCTTT. Translating gives CASIARGKNTEAFF.

This clone occurred once. The CDR3 loop reads CASSLGGQGAKNIQYF. The DNA for the CDR3 is TGTGCCAGCAGCTTGGGGGGGCAGGGGGCCAAAAACATTCAGTACTTC. The chain links TRBV5-6 to TRBJ2-4, with D tentatively TRBD1 (6 bases). The V end was cut by 0 bases, the J end by 1 base, with 11 bases between. This CDR3 has 16 amino acids. Per germline, CDR1 SGHDT and CDR2 YYEEEE.

This sequence joins TRBV11-2 and TRBJ2-7, with 14 bases lining up with TRBD2. The CDR3 is made up of 17 amino acids. Germline CDR1 is SGHAT and CDR2 is FQNNGV. Trimming at V came to 4 bases and at J to 1 base, leaving 6 bases not matched to a gene. The chain's CDR3 is CASSSPGLAGVSYEQYF. DNA of the CDR3: TGTGCCAGCAGCTCACCGGGACTAGCGGGGGTATCCTACGAGCAGTACTTC.

The chain employs TRBV6-5 and TRBJ2-7; D is unclear. This CDR3 contains 13 residues. Trimming cost V 0 bases and J 3 bases, with 6 bases left between them. Germline values: CDR1 MNHEY, CDR2 SVGAGI. The CDR3 sequence: CASSYSAIYEQYF. In DNA, the CDR3 is TGTGCCAGCAGTTACTCAGCGATCTACGAGCAGTACTTC.

The chain carries TRBV5-8 and TRBJ1-1; 8 nucleotides agree with TRBD1. This CDR3 has 14 residues. V was clipped by 5 bases and J by 4 bases; unmatched bases: 7. Germline V lookup: CDR1 SGHTS, CDR2 YDEGEE. The chain's CDR3 is CASSWGTGFTEAFF. DNA of the CDR3: TGTGCCAGCAGTTGGGGGACAGGCTTCACTGAAGCTTTCTTT.

Points on this clone: The same CDR3 can be traced to other DNA sequences in this sample. This sequence joins TRBV4-3 and TRBJ2-5; 9 bases align to TRBD2. The J call could be wrong; TRBJ2-7 is a better fit for the DNA end. CDR1 LGHNA and CDR2 YSLEER come from the germline V gene. This CDR3 region has 16 residues. CDR3 residues: CASSQDRRGGTYEQYF. The DNA for the CDR3 is TGCGCCAGCAGCCAAGATCGGCGGGGGGGAACCTACGAGCAGTACTTC.

This rearrangement joins TRBV13 to TRBJ1-3; D remains ambiguous. The CDR3 has 16 amino acids. CDR1 PRHDT and CDR2 FYEKMQ come from the germline V gene (reference sequence). Trimming left V 0 bases short and J 4 bases short, with 13 bases between. This chain's CDR3 is CASSLGRGGGGNTIYF. Written as DNA, the CDR3 is TGTGCCAGCAGCTTAGGCCGAGGTGGCGGAGGAAACACCATATATTTT.

The chain combines TRBV6-1 with TRBJ2-7; a weak D match, TRBD2 (6 bases). The CDR3 has 15 amino acids. V was pared by 4 bases and J by 3 bases, with 16 bases between. The germline V gene encodes CDR1 MNHNS and CDR2 SASEGT. The DNA of the CDR3 is TGTGCCAGCAGTGGACATGGCGGGGCCAACTACGAGCAGTACTTC. This sequence encodes CASSGHGGANYEQYF.

The chain recombines TRBV5-4 with TRBJ1-1; D gene unclear. V dropped 2 bases and J dropped 3 bases, with 11 bases sitting between them. Per the germline V gene, CDR1 is SGHNT and CDR2 is YYREEE (reference sequence). There are 14 residues in the CDR3. Here the CDR3 DNA reads TGTGCCAGCAGCTTCCACTACTTGGACACTGAAGCTTTCTTT. Protein sequence: CASSFHYLDTEAFF.